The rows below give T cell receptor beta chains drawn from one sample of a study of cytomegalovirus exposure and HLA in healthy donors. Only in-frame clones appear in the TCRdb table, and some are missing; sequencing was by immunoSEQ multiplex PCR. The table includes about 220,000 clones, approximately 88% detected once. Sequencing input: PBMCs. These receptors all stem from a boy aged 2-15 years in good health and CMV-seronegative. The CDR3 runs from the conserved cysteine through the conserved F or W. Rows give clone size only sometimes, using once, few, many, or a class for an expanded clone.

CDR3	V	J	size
CASRDRGAKNIQYF	TRBV5-1	TRBJ2-4	.
CASGPDGTGILYGYTF	TRBV12-5	TRBJ1-2	.
CASSLDGEFSYEQYF	TRBV7-2	TRBJ2-7	.
CASSSNFPGLNQETQYF	TRBV7-7	TRBJ2-5	.
CASSPNRLVYPMNTEAFF	TRBV4-1	TRBJ1-1	few
CAWSAGLAKNIQYF	TRBV30	TRBJ2-4	.
CASSDKGLVTDTQYF	TRBV6-1	TRBJ2-3	few
CASSVLAGAGDTQYF	TRBV6-4	TRBJ2-3	.
CASSGVREVQPQHF	TRBV2	TRBJ1-5	.
CASSNIAGGPYTGELFF	TRBV5-1	TRBJ2-2	.
CASRRGWTGGLGDTQYF	TRBV5-1	TRBJ2-3	.
CASSPDTGQTTGELFF	TRBV18	TRBJ2-2	once
CASSLTLGGLFF	TRBV27	TRBJ2-2	.
CASSLKPDSSYEQYF	TRBV27	TRBJ2-7	.
CASSEGGVTDTQYF	TRBV6-4	TRBJ2-3	.
CASRPRGGPYNEQFF	TRBV6-5	TRBJ2-1	.
CASSWSQTGPQVYGYTF	TRBV5-1	TRBJ1-2	.
CASTFRGIHEKLFF	TRBV13	TRBJ1-4	.
CASSKGRESSYNEQFF	TRBV21-1	TRBJ2-1	.
CAWSAGLAVSEQYF	TRBV30	TRBJ2-7	.
CASSLDPGFGSYNSPLHF	TRBV5-1	TRBJ1-6	.
CASSAQGRGRGEQYF	TRBV6-1	TRBJ2-7	few
CASSQETGSQETQYF	TRBV4-1	TRBJ2-5	.
CASKAGAEETQYF	TRBV2	TRBJ2-5	.
CASSPGVQPQHF	TRBV2	TRBJ1-5	.
CASAIPGSYNEQFF	TRBV5-6	TRBJ2-1	.
CTSSLFWTGWVDTQYF	TRBV1	TRBJ2-3	few
CATSRDRGAEKLFF	TRBV15	TRBJ1-4	.
CASSGGIDYEQYF	TRBV6-1	TRBJ2-7	.
CASSQGAGESYEQYF	TRBV4-1	TRBJ2-7	.
CASSLGSSGYNEQFF	TRBV5-6	TRBJ2-1	.